The rows below give T cell receptor beta chains drawn from one sample of a study of patients and donors after allogeneic stem cell transplantation. TCRdb processed the RT-PCR reads anew with MiXCR; each CDR3 protein has one entry. The data show about 960,000 distinct CDR3 sequences, with around 17% seen just once and roughly 6% held by the top ten. The sequencing input was blood, either unsorted or a sorted T cell fraction (not recorded which). These receptors came from a human donor who was either an allogeneic HSCT recipient or a stem cell or donor lymphocyte infusion donor (not recorded which). It is not recorded whose cells these are; they may come from a transplant donor. Each CDR3 is given with its conserved first and last residue. The order of the fields is V gene, J gene, clone size, D gene, CDR3 DNA, CDR3 protein. The D gene is left open where the match is weak. Size tells how often a clone was seen (once, few, many) or the class of an expanded clone, and some rows leave it out.

TRBV2	TRBJ2-1	few	-	TGTGCCAGCAGACGGGGACAAACCTCCGAGCAGTTCTTC	CASRRGQTSEQFF
TRBV28	TRBJ1-5	few	-	TGTGCCAGCAGACCGGGACGGTTGGGAGAACAGCCCCAGCATTTT	CASRPGRLGEQPQHF
TRBV5-6	TRBJ1-1	-	TRBD1	TGTGCCAGCAGCCCACGGACAGGGGGCTGGAACACTGAAGCTTTCTTT	CASSPRTGGWNTEAFF
TRBV25-1	TRBJ2-7	few	TRBD2	TGTGCCAGCAGTGGGGAGATAGCGGGAGTTGTCCACGAGCAGTACTTC	CASSGEIAGVVHEQYF
TRBV20-1	TRBJ2-3	few	TRBD2	TGCAGTGCTAGCGGGAGGGCTCCTCCGTCAGATACGCAGTATTTT	CSASGRAPPSDTQYF
TRBV6-2/TRBV6-3	TRBJ2-7	-	TRBD1	TGTGCCAGCAGCGAAACCCGGGGACAGGGAGTCGGCGAGCAGTACTTC	CASSETRGQGVGEQYF
TRBV20-1	TRBJ1-5	-	TRBD1	TGCAGTGCACACAGGGGGCAGGAGCCCCAGCATTTT	CSAHRGQEPQHF
TRBV20-1	TRBJ1-3	few	-	TGCAGTGCTAGAGATCCTCAGGAGGGAAACACCATATATTTT	CSARDPQEGNTIYF
TRBV9	TRBJ1-2	-	-	TGTGCCAGCAGCGCCGGCGGTGGGCAGGGCTATTCTGGCTACACCTTC	CASSAGGGQGYSGYTF
TRBV15	TRBJ1-1	few	-	TGTGCCACCAGCAGAGATCGATTGGGGACTGAAGCTTTCTTT	CATSRDRLGTEAFF
TRBV21-1	TRBJ2-1	few	-	TGTGCCAGCAGCAAAGGGGGACTAGCGGGTTTCAGCTCCTACAATGAGCAGTTCTTC	CASSKGGLAGFSSYNEQFF
TRBV6-1	TRBJ2-5	-	-	TGTGCCAGCAGGCGCGGCGGCGGCTACCAAGAGACCCAGTACTTC	CASRRGGGYQETQYF
TRBV5-4	TRBJ2-1	-	-	TGTGCCAGCAGCTTGGAACAGGGATACAATGAGCAGTTCTTC	CASSLEQGYNEQFF
TRBV15	TRBJ2-7	few	-	TGTGCCACCAGCAGAGATCGGCAGGAGCCCTACGAGCAGTACTTC	CATSRDRQEPYEQYF
TRBV29-1	TRBJ2-5	few	TRBD2	TGCAGCGCCCTAGCGGGGGGCAAACAGACCCAGTACTTC	CSALAGGKQTQYF